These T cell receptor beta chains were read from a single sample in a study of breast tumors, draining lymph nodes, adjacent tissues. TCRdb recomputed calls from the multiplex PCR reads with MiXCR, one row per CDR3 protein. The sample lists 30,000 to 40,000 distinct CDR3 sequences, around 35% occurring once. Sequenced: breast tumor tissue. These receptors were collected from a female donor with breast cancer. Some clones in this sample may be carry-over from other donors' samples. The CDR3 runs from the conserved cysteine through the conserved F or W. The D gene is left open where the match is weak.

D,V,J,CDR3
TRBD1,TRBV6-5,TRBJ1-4,CASSTDRGREKLFF
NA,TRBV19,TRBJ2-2,CASRDRWTGELFF
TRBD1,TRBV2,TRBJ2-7,CASSETGGHEQYF
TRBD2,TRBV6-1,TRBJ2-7,CASSEAYTGTTPYEQYF
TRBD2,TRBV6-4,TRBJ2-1,CASSDSTSAYNEQFF
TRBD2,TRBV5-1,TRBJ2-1,CASRILGTSGRARNEQFF
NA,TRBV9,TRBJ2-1,CASSVDGTYNEQFF
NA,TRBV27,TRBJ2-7,CASSDWPSYEQYF
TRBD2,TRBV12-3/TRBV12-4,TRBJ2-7,CASSLLAGAYEQYF
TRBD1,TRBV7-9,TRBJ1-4,CASSPEQGALEKLFF
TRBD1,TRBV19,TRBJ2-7,CASSSRGSYSYEQYF
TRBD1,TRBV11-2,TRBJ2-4,CASSLAGTGLNIQYF
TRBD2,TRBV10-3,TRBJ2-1,CAISSTSGRVYEQFF
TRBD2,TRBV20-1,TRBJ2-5,CSARKWGLEETQYF
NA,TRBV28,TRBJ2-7,CASSEDKPYEQYF
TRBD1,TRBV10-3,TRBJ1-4,CAISEGTGTRLEKLFF